The clone carrying this T cell receptor beta chain was seen only a few times. Expressed TCRB transcripts were sequenced because the isolated RNA had all been reverse transcribed beforehand. The data were produced by immunoSEQ multiplex PCR, yet TCRdb's version contains in-frame clones alone and is incomplete. The sample lists about 350,000 clones; 15% to 20% were seen once. This CDR3 has 14 residues. Deletions cut 3 bases from V and 4 bases from J, with 15 bases between. From germline, CDR1 is SQVTM and CDR2 ANQGSEA. This sample stems from a study of beta chain features in type 1 diabetes. The wider study: Patient and healthy donor groups were alike in age, gender and cell yields.

The material sequenced was naive CD4+ T cells from blood. The chain carries TRBV29-1 and TRBJ1-1; a possible D gene is TRBD1 (5 bases). The clonotype was recovered from a woman younger than 30 in good health. The CDR3 DNA is TGCAGCGTTGAGGCCGCGGGCGGGGGCACTGAAGCTTTCTTT. Protein sequence: CSVEAAGGGTEAFF. Based on the CDR3 plus reference TRBV29-1 and TRBJ1-1, the full variable domain is SAVISQKPSRDICQRGTSLTIQCQVDSQVTMMFWYRQQPGQSLTLIATANQGSEATYESGFVIDKFPISRPNLTFSTLTVSNMSPEDSSIYLCSVEAAGGGTEAFFGQGTRLTVV.